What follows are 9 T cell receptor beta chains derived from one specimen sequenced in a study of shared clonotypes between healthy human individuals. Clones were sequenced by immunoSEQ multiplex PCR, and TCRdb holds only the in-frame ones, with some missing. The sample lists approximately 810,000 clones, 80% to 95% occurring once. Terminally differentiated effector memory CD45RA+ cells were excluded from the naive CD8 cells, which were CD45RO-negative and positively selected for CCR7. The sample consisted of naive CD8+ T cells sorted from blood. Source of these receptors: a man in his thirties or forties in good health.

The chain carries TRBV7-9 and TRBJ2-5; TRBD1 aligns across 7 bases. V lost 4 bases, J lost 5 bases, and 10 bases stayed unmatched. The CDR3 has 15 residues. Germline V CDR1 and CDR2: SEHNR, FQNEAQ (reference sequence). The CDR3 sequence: CASSSQQGQWETQYF. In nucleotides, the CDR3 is TGTGCCAGCAGCTCACAACAGGGGCAGTGGGAGACCCAGTACTTC.

The CDR3 protein is CASSYSNGLEQYF. The CDR3 nucleotides are TGTGCCAGCAGTTACTCGAATGGGCTCGAGCAGTACTTC. V is TRBV6-5 and J is TRBJ2-7, with D hard to call. V was cut by 0 bases and J by 6 bases, with 9 bases left in between. This CDR3 spans 13 amino acids. Per germline, CDR1 MNHEY and CDR2 SVGAGI.

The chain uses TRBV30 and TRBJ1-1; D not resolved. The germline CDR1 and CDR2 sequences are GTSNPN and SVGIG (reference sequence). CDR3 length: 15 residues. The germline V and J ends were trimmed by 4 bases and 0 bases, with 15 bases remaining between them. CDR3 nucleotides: TGTGCCTGGAATAGTTTGGGAGTCATGAACACTGAAGCTTTCTTT. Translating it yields CAWNSLGVMNTEAFF. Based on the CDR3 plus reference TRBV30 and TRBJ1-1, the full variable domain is SQTIHQWPATLVQPVGSPLSLECTVEGTSNPNLYWYRQAAGRGLQLLFYSVGIGQISSEVPQNLSASRPQDRQFILSSKKLLLSDSGFYLCAWNSLGVMNTEAFFGQGTRLTVV.

CDR3 sequence reads: CASSAEAGAGELFF. Written as DNA, the CDR3 is TGTGCCAGCAGCGCTGAGGCGGGAGCTGGGGAGCTGTTTTTT. The J gene is TRBJ2-2, the V gene TRBV7-9, with 7 nucleotides matching TRBD2. After removal of 5 bases from V and 8 bases from J, the junction contained 8 bases not matched to a gene. The CDR3 is 14 amino acids. The V gene's germline CDR1 is SEHNR and CDR2 FQNEAQ (reference sequence).

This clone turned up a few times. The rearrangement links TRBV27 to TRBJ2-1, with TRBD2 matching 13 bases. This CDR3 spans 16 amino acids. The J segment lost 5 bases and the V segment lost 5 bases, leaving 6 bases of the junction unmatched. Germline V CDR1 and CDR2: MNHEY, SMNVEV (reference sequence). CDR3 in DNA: TGTGCCAGCAGTCCGCTGGGACTAGCGGGAAACAATGAGCAGTTCTTC. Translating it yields CASSPLGLAGNNEQFF.

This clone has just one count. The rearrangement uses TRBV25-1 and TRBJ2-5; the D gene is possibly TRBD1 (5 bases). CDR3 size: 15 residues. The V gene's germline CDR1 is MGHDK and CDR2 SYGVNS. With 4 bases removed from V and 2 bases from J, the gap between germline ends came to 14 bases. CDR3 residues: CASSVLRVGQETQYF. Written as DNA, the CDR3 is TGTGCCAGCAGTGTCCTCAGGGTTGGGCAAGAGACCCAGTACTTC.

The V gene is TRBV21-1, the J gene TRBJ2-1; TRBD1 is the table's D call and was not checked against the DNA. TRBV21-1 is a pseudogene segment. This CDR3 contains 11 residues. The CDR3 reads CANGRTGWLFF. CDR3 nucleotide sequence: TGTGCCAACGGCCGGACAGGTTGGTTGTTCTTC.

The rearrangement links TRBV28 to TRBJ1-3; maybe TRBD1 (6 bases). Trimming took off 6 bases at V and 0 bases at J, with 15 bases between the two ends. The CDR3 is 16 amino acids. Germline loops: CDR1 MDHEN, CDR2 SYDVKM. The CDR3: CASSLSRGLSGNTIYF. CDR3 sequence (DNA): TGTGCCAGCAGCCTATCTCGGGGGCTCTCTGGAAACACCATATATTTT.

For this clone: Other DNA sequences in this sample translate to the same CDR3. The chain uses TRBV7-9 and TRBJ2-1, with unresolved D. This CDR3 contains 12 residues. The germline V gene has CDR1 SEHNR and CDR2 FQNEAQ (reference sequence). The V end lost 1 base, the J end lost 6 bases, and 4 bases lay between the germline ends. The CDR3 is CASSLGSNEQFF. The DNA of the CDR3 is TGTGCCAGCAGCTTAGGCAGCAATGAGCAGTTCTTC.